What follows describes a single TCR beta chain. The V and J ends lost 5 bases and 2 bases respectively, with 6 bases between them. CDR3 size: 12 residues. CDR1 and CDR2 from the germline V gene are LNHDA and SQIVND (reference sequence). This sample was taken from a study of technical replicates of blood from several donors. Produced via immunoSEQ multiplex PCR; TCRdb's table is partial and in-frame only. The sample consists of around 76,000 clones, approximately 97% of them appearing once. The sample taken for sequencing was T cells isolated from PBMCs. This TCR came from a human donor in good health. The chain has TRBV19 and TRBJ1-2; D unclear. CDR3 bases: TGTGCCAGTAGTGGGCAGAACTATGGCTACACCTTC. It encodes CASSGQNYGYTF.